One and the same sample provided the 17 T cell receptor beta chains below, sequenced in a study of T cell responses to AZD1222 COVID-19 vaccine. The data were produced by immunoSEQ multiplex PCR, yet TCRdb's version contains in-frame clones alone and is incomplete. This repertoire shows around 90,000 clones, around 91% found once; its top ten account for less than 5.5%. The sequences come from peripheral blood, collected on day 0 of MenACWY control vaccination. These receptors originate from an adult in good health.

This clone turned up a few times. The chain has TRBV7-9 and TRBJ2-7; no clear D gene. The germline CDR1 and CDR2 sequences are SEHNR and FQNEAQ (reference sequence). The length of the CDR3 is 14 residues. Trimming took 4 bases from V and 7 from J, leaving 17 bases between them. CDR3 residues: CASSSSQKLWEQYF. The DNA of the CDR3 is TGTGCCAGCAGCTCATCCCAGAAGCTTTGGGAGCAGTACTTC.

The rearrangement joins TRBV12-3 or TRBV12-4 to TRBJ2-7, with D perhaps TRBD1 (7 bases). The CDR3 totals 13 residues. Trimming removed 6 bases at V and 4 bases at J, with 13 bases between. The CDR3 sequence: CASRGGRGYEQYF. The CDR3 DNA is TGTGCCAGCAGGGGGGGCAGGGGGTACGAGCAGTACTTC.

This chain links TRBV6-5 with TRBJ2-2; TRBD1 might be the D (6 bases). The germline gives CDR1 MNHEY, CDR2 SVGAGI. V was cut by 6 bases and J by 4 bases, with 12 bases left in between. The CDR3 length is 14 residues. The CDR3 sequence is CASRRGSLTGELFF. The CDR3, as DNA: TGTGCCAGCAGAAGGGGGAGTCTCACCGGGGAGCTGTTTTTT.

The chain couples TRBV27 to TRBJ2-1; 10 bases line up with TRBD2. Germline CDR1 MNHEY, CDR2 SMNVEV (reference sequence). This CDR3 is 17 amino acids long. Unmatched junction bases numbered 6, after V lost 4 bases and J lost 0 bases. CDR3 DNA: TGTGCCAGCAGTTCTAGCGGGGGCCCTTACTCCTACAATGAGCAGTTCTTC. Residues: CASSSSGGPYSYNEQFF.

This chain links TRBV7-2 with TRBJ1-2; D is uncertain. CDR3 size: 15 residues. CDR1 SGHTA and CDR2 FQGNSA come from the germline V gene. V dropped 4 bases and J dropped 4 bases, with 16 bases sitting between them. This CDR3 is CASSSAGPPTYGYTF. The CDR3 bases are TGTGCCAGCAGCTCCGCGGGCCCTCCCACCTATGGCTACACCTTC.

This chain connects TRBV7-9 to TRBJ1-2; 9 bases are a match to TRBD1. The CDR3 extends over 14 amino acids. V lost 0 bases to trimming and J lost 7 bases; unmatched junction nucleotides: 3. The germline gives CDR1 SEHNR, CDR2 FQNEAQ (reference sequence). DNA of the CDR3: TGTGCCAGCAGCTTAGCGACAGGGGGATCTGGCTACACCTTC. Its protein product is CASSLATGGSGYTF.

J is TRBJ2-3 and V is TRBV4-3; 11 bases align to TRBD1. The CDR3 sequence is 16 residues long. The V segment lost 3 bases and the J segment 4 bases; nucleotides outside the gene matches: 6. CDR1 LGHNA and CDR2 YSLEER come from the germline V gene. Here the CDR3 reads CASSQDRTGGADTQYF. In DNA, the CDR3 is TGCGCCAGCAGCCAGGATCGGACAGGGGGCGCAGATACGCAGTATTTT.

The sample holds a few counts of this clone. A read error may produce the germline difference seen at one junction end. This chain joins TRBV7-7 and TRBJ1-5; D uncertain. Germline V gives CDR1 SSHAT, CDR2 FNYEAQ (reference sequence). The CDR3 spans 19 residues. CDR3 region: CASSFPATQTPLSNQPQHF. In DNA, the CDR3 is TGTGCTAGCAGCTTCCCCGCCACACAAACTCCCCTTAGCAATCAGCCCCAGCATTTT.

V usage is TRBV18 and J usage is TRBJ2-7; D not certain. Germline V gene lookup returns CDR1 KGHSH and CDR2 LQKENI. The CDR3 is made up of 13 amino acids. Deletions cut 3 bases from V and 4 bases from J, with 10 bases between. CDR3 coding DNA: TGTGCCAGCTCACCGGCCAGACCTTACGAGCAGTACTTC. Its protein product is CASSPARPYEQYF.

This clone has only one observation. J is TRBJ1-2 and V is TRBV6-5; D call uncertain. The CDR3 sequence is 15 residues long. The V end was cut by 6 bases, the J end by 8 bases, with 22 bases between. From germline, CDR1 is MNHEY and CDR2 SVGAGI. DNA for the CDR3: TGTGCCAGCAGACCCCCTAAGGCTTCTACCAGGGGCTACACCTTC. Its translation is CASRPPKASTRGYTF.

J is TRBJ2-3 and V is TRBV7-2; D might be TRBD1 (6 bases). Germline V gene sequence: CDR1 SGHTA, CDR2 FQGNSA. The CDR3 loop spans 16 amino acids. V lost 4 bases, J lost 6 bases, and 20 bases lay in between. CDR3 region: CASSSEDRFTQDTQYF. CDR3 nucleotide sequence: TGTGCCAGCAGCTCCGAGGACAGATTTACACAGGATACGCAGTATTTT.

The V and J genes are TRBV2 and TRBJ1-5, with D possibly TRBD1 on 6 matching bases. Per germline, CDR1 SNHLY and CDR2 FYNNEI. The length of the CDR3 is 14 residues. V was clipped by 3 bases and J by 4 bases, with 10 bases between them. DNA for the CDR3: TGTGCCAGCAGTGACCGGACAGCTAATCAGCCCCAGCATTTT. It codes for CASSDRTANQPQHF.

The chain joins TRBV28 to TRBJ1-2; no definite D call. The CDR3 spans 11 residues. V lost 6 bases and J lost 5, with 7 bases in between. The germline gives CDR1 MDHEN, CDR2 SYDVKM. CDR3 loop: CASSARYGYTF. The CDR3 bases are TGTGCCAGCAGCGCGAGGTATGGCTACACCTTC.

This sequence joins TRBV4-3 and TRBJ2-1; 7 nucleotides line up with TRBD1. The junction had 6 bases not matched to a gene; V was cut back by 0 bases and J by 4 bases. Germline CDR1 and CDR2: LGHNA and YSLEER. The CDR3 sequence is 16 residues long. The chain's CDR3 is CASSQEGRDRYNEQFF. CDR3 DNA: TGCGCCAGCAGCCAAGAGGGTAGGGACAGATACAATGAGCAGTTCTTC.

The chain links TRBV29-1 to TRBJ2-2, with 9 bases that match TRBD1. This CDR3 contains 14 residues. The germline V gene has CDR1 SQVTM and CDR2 ANQGSEA. The V and J ends lost 6 bases and 6 bases, in that order; junction bases with no gene match: 8. The CDR3 protein is CSVRVQGAAGELFF. The CDR3 DNA follows: TGCAGCGTCCGGGTACAGGGGGCGGCCGGGGAGCTGTTTTTT.

V gene TRBV3-1 (or the pseudogene TRBV3-2) combines with J gene TRBJ1-4; D unclear. The germline V and J ends were trimmed by 6 bases and 0 bases, with 5 bases remaining between them. The CDR3 sequence is 13 residues long. Germline lookup yields CDR1 LGHDT and CDR2 YNNKEL (reference sequence). The CDR3 protein is CASRPATNEKLFF. As DNA, the CDR3 is TGTGCCAGCAGGCCGGCAACTAATGAAAAACTGTTTTTT.

The chain has TRBV7-9 and TRBJ2-3, with 7 bases that match TRBD2. The ends lost 1 base at V and 4 bases at J; junction bases unmatched: 8. This CDR3 contains 16 residues. Germline V lookup: CDR1 SEHNR, CDR2 FQNEAQ (reference sequence). CDR3 bases: TGTGCCAGCAGCTTAGTAGTGGGAGGGTCCGCAGATACGCAGTATTTT. This translates into CASSLVVGGSADTQYF.